This TCR beta chain was obtained from a study of shared clonotypes between healthy human individuals. The overall study: Donors consisted of two women and three men between 18 and 49.

The CDR3 loop spans 15 amino acids. Trimming pared 4 bases from V and 1 base from J, leaving 13 bases between. The germline V gene encodes CDR1 SEHNR and CDR2 FQNEAQ (reference sequence). Findings and limits, study-wide: Represented genetic and exposure-history diversity was restricted by having few donors.

Using ten immunoSEQ deep assay plates, investigators sequenced unsorted PBMC DNA. Sequenced by immunoSEQ multiplex PCR; TCRdb stores in-frame clones only, minus some. The sample contains approximately 510,000 clones, 70% to 80% of which appear only once. The table lists this clone with a few counts. No antigen is known for it. All donors qualified as healthy HIV-negative adults and had experienced no recent acute infections or vaccinations. The sample consisted of PBMCs. The chain couples TRBV7-9 to TRBJ2-5; either TRBD1 or TRBD2 may supply D (6 bases each). The clonotype originates from a woman aged 40 to 49 in good health. Some clones in this sample may be carry-over from other donors' samples. The CDR3, as DNA: TGTGCCAGCAGCTCGGGGGCGAGCACCCAAGAGACCCAGTACTTC. This codes for CASSSGASTQETQYF.